The sequence of this TCR beta chain was determined in a study of blood T cell repertoires in COVID-19. Study at large: From the United States, Italy and Spain came samples of acute and convalescent COVID-19. In each case, the material was cDNA or gDNA derived from T cells, B-cell-depleted T cells, or PBMCs.

The CDR3 has 14 residues. J was trimmed by 4 bases and V by 3 bases; bases with no gene match: 4. Germline CDR1 SEHNR, CDR2 FQNEAQ (reference sequence). Per the study methods: Reference gene primers were amplified, and this amplification served to estimate nucleated cell counts. Data came from immunoSEQ multiplex PCR; TCRdb stores just in-frame clones and leaves some out. V, J and clone size reflect that table, while D and trimming were determined from the DNA. The table includes about 140,000 clones, under 85% detected once. The receptor's source is a human donor in a cohort sampled during active COVID-19. The specimen was peripheral blood. The J gene is TRBJ2-7, the V gene TRBV7-9, with 9 bases identical to TRBD1. The CDR3 coding sequence is TGTGCCAGCAGCTTTGGGACAGGGACTTACGAGCAGTACTTC. It specifies CASSFGTGTYEQYF.